This T cell receptor (beta chain) stems from a study of shared clonotypes between healthy human individuals. The germline V gene has CDR1 SGDLS and CDR2 YYNGEE. The CDR3 loop spans 15 amino acids. Trimming cost V 0 bases and J 0 bases, with 6 bases left between them. This clone was detected a few times. Clones were read by immunoSEQ multiplex PCR, and TCRdb kept only the in-frame ones, dropping some. This sample has around 1.4 million clones, with approximately 98.5% found just once. The chain couples TRBV9 to TRBJ2-2; D remains ambiguous. The sequencing input was naive CD4+ T cells sorted from blood. Subset: CD45RA+ positively selected. The sequence came from a man in his thirties or forties in good health. CDR3 protein: CASSVAQANTGELFF. CDR3 DNA: TGTGCCAGCAGCGTAGCTCAGGCGAACACCGGGGAGCTGTTTTTT.